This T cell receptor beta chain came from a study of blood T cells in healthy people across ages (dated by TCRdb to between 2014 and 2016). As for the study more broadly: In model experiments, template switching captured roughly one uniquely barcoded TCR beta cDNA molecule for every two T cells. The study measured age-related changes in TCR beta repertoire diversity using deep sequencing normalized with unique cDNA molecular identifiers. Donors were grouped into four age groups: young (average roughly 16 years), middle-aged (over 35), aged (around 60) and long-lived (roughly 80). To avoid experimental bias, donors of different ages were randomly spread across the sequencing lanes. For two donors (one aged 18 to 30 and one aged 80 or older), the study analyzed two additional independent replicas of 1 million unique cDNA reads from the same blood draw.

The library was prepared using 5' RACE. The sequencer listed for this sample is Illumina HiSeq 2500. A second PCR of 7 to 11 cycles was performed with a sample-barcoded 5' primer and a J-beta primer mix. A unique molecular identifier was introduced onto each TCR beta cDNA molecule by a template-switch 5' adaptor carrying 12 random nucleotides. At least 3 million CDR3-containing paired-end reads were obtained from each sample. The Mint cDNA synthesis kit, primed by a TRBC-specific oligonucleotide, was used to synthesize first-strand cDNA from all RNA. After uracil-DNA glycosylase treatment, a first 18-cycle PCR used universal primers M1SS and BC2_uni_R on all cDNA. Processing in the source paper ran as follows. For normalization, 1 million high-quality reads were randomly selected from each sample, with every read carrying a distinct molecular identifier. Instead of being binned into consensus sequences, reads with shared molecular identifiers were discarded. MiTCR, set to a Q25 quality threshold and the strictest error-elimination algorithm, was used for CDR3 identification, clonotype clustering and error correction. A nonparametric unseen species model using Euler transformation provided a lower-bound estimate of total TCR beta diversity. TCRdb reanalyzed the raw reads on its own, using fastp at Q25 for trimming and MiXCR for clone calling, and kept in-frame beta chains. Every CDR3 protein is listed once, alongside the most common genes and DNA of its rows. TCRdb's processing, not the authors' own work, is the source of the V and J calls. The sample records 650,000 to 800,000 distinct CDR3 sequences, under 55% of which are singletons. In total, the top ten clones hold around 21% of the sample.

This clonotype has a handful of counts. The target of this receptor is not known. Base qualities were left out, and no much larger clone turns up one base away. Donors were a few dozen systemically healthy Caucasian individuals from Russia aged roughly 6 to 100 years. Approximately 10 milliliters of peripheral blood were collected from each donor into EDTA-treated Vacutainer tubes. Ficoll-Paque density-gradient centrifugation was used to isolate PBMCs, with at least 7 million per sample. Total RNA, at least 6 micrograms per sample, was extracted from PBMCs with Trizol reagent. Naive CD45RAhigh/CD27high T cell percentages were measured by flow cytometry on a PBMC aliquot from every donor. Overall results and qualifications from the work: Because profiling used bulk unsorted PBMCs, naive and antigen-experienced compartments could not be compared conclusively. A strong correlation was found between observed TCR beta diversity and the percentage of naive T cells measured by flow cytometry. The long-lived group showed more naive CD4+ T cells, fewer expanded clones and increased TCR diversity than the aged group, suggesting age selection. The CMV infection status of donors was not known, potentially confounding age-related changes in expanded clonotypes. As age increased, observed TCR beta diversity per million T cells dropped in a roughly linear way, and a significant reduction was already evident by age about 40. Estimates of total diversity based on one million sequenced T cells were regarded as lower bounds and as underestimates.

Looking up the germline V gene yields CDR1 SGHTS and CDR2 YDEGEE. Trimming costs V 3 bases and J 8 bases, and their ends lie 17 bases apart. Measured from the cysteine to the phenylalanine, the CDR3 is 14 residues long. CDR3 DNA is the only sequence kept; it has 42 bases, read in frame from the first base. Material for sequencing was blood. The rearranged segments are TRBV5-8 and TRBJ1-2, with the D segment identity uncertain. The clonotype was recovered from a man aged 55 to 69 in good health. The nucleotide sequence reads TGTGCCAGCAGCTCCATAACCAGAGCATTGGGCTACACCTTC. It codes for CASSSITRALGYTF.